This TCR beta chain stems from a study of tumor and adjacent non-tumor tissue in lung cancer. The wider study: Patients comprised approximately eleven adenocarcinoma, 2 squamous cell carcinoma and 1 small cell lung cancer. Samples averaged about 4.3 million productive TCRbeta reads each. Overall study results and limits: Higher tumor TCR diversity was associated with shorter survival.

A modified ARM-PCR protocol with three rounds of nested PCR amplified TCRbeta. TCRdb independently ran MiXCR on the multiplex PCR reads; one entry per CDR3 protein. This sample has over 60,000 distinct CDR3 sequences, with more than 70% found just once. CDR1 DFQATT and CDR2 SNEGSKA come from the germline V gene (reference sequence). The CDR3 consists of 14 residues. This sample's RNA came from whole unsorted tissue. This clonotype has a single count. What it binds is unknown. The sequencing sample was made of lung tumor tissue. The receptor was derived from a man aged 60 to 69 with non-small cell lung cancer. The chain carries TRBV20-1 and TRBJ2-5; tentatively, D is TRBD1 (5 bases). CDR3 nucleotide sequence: TGCTTTGTTAGCAGGCCCCAGGGAAGAGAGACCCAGTACTTC. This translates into CFVSRPQGRETQYF.